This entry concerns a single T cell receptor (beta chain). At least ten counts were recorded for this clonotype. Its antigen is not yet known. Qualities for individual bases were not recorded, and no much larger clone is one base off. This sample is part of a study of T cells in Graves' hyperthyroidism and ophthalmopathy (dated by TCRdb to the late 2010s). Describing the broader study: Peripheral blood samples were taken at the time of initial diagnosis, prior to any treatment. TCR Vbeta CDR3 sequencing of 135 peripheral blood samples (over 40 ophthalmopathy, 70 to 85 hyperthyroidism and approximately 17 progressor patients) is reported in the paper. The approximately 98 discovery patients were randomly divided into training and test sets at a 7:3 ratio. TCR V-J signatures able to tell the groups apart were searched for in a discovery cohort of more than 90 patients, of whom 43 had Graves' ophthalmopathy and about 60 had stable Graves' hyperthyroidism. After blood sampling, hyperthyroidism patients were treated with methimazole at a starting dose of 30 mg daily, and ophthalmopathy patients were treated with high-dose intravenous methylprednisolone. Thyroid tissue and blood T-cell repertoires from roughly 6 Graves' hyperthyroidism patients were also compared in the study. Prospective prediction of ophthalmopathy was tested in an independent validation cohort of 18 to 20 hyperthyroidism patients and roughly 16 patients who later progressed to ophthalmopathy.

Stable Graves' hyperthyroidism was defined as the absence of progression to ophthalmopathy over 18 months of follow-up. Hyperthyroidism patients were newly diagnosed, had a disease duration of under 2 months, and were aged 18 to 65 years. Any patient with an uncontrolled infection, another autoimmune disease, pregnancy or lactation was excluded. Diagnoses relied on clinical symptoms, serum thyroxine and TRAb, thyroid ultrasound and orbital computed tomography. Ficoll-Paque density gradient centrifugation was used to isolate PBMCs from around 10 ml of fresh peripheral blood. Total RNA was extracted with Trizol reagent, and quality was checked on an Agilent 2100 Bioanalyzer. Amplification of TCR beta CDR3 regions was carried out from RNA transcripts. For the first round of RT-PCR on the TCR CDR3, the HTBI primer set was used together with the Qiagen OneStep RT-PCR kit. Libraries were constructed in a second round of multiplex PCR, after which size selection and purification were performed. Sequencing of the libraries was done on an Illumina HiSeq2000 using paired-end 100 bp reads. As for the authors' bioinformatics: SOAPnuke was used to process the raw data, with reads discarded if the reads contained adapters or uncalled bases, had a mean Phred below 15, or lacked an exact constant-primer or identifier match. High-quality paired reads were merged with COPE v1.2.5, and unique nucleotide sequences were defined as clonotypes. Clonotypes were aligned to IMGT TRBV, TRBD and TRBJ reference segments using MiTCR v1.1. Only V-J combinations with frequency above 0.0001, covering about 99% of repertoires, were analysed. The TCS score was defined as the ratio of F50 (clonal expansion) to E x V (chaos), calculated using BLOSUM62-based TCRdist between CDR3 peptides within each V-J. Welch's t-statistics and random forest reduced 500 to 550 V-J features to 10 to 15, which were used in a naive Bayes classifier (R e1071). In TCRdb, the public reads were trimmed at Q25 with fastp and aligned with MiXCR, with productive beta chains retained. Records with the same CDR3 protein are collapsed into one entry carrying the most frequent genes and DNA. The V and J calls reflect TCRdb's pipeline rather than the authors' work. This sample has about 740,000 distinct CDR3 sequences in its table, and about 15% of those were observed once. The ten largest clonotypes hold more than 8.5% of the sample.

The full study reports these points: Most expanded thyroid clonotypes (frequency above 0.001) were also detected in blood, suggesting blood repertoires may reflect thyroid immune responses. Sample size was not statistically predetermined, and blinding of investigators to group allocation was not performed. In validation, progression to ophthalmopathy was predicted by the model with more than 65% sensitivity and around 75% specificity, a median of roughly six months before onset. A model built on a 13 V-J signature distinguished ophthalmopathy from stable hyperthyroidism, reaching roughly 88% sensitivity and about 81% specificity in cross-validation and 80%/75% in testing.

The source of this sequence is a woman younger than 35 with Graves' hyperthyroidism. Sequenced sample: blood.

The nucleotide sequence is given as TGTGCCAGCAGTTCCCGGACTAGCGGACCCAATGAGCAGTTCTTC. This translates into CASSSRTSGPNEQFF. The V gene is TRBV28 and the J gene is TRBJ2-1; a stretch of 10 junction bases matches TRBD2. The CDR3 starts with the cysteine, ends with the phenylalanine, and has 15 residues. The only DNA kept is the CDR3, 45 bases in frame from the first base. CDR1 MDHEN and CDR2 SYDVKM were looked up in the germline V gene. Trimming accounts for 4 bases at V and 6 bases at J, while the number of junction bases matched to no gene is 6. The variable domain in full, with residues beyond the CDR3 obtained from the reference TRBV28 and TRBJ2-1 genes, is DVKVTQSSRYLVKRTGEKVFLECVQDMDHENMFWYRQDPGLGLRLIYFSYDVKMKEKGDIPEGYSVSREKKERFSLILESASTNQTSMYLCASSSRTSGPNEQFFGPGTRLTVL.